This T cell receptor beta chain stems from a study of shared clonotypes between healthy human individuals. Only one count was recorded for this clone. Its specificity is unknown. Assay runs were performed at deep level. The authors' processing: Filtering of immunoSEQ junctional sequences could not match full-length read filtering. Assay: immunoSEQ multiplex PCR; the TCRdb copy retains only in-frame clones and omits some. V, J and clone size are taken as reported in that table, and D and trimming were inferred from the DNA itself. There are about 2.1 million clones in the sample; just over 90% occur only once, and 1.5% to 2% lies in the top ten. V shed 8 bases and J 4 bases; nucleotides not matched to a gene: 6. There are 13 residues in the CDR3. The V gene's germline CDR1 is LNHDA and CDR2 SQIVND (reference sequence). Positive CCR7 selection of CD45RO-negative cells yielded the naive CD8 cells, and terminally differentiated effector memory CD45RA+ cells were excluded. All of the donors resided in Nashville, Tennessee, and each was a Caucasian adult.

Study-level findings and limits: Rarefaction showed that sequencing of sorted subsets was incomplete (despite large depth).

Input material: naive CD8+ T cells from PBMCs. The TCR originated in a man aged 18-30 years in good health. Some clones in this sample may be carry-over from other donors' samples. This chain connects TRBV19 to TRBJ2-3; 7 bases map to TRBD1. The CDR3 nucleotides are TGTGCCAGTGCCACAGGGGTCCCAGATACGCAGTATTTT. Its translation: CASATGVPDTQYF.